Detailed here is one TCR beta chain. No cognate antigen has been identified for it. Base-call qualities are not available, and no considerably larger clone is one nucleotide away. This record belongs to a study of shared clonotypes between healthy human individuals (TCRdb year 2020). About the study as a whole: The cohort included three men and two women between 18 and 49 years of age. The study deeply sequenced blood TCR repertoires of five healthy adults to estimate repertoire size and the extent of clonotype sharing between individuals. Each donor's leukapheresis produced roughly between roughly 0.85 and 10 billion PBMCs. For each donor, CD4 naive and CD4 memory were each given three plates, CD8 naive was given two plates, and CD8 memory was given one plate. Libraries were prepared and TCR repertoires were sequenced by different laboratories using diverse techniques, in order to increase sequencing depth and limit assay-specific biases.

Using the deep immunoSEQ assay, TCR CDR3 regions were amplified from genomic DNA by multiplex PCR. For each cell subset, the extracted genomic DNA was distributed evenly across all wells of several immunoSEQ 96-well plates, and each plate served as one replicate. Each replicate PCR for sorted subsets received about 220 ng genomic DNA, equal to about 30,000 T cell genomes. The purified libraries were quantified using a Qubit 3.0 fluorometer, sized with a Bioanalyzer 2100, and then quantified again using the KAPA Library Quantification kit. Every immunoSEQ 96-well plate was sequenced on a separate single-read 150-cycle Illumina NextSeq 550 flow cell. From the authors' description of their analysis: The immunoSEQ output contained only junctional sequences without quality scores, so filtering could not match that applied to full-length reads. Sequences were annotated with PyIR, a Python wrapper for IgBLAST v1.9, and V/J genes and CDR3 were assigned using IMGT germline references. Reads were filtered out if the reads had weak V/J assignments (E-value above 1e-6), no CDR3, stop codons, out-of-frame junctions, or ambiguous translated residues. V3J clonotypes were defined as sequences sharing the same inferred V gene, J gene, and CDR3 amino acid sequence. The percentage overlap between two repertoires was calculated by dividing the number of shared unique clonotypes by the size of the smaller repertoire. Three approaches were used to assess repertoire richness: RTK rarefaction, the Chao1 estimator, and Recon v2.1 estimates of unobserved clonotypes. For all TCRbeta clonotypes obtained by the gDNA method from a few donors, generation probabilities were computed with OLGA. Drawn from immuneACCESS, this table holds only the in-frame rearrangements with V and J called that TCRdb kept. Clones are partly lost; checked studies trace under half to an unresolved V gene and leave the rest unexplained. D and trimming were read from the DNA, whereas the V and J calls and clone size are those reported in that table. This sample lists 800,000 to 950,000 clones; 96% were detected once. The top ten clones comprise 0.2% to 0.25% of the sample.

For the CD8 naive samples, CD45RO-negative cells were positively selected for CCR7, yielding a CD45RA+CCR7+ population from which TemRA cells were excluded. Healthy HIV-negative adults with no recently reported acute infections or vaccinations were included as donors. Only Caucasian adults living in Nashville, Tennessee, USA were represented among the donors. Blood was obtained by leukapheresis, after which PBMCs were separated by Ficoll-Histopaque density gradient centrifugation and cryopreserved in liquid nitrogen vapor phase. Analytical flow cytometry was used to check the purity and quantity of each magnetically sorted T cell population. Genomic DNA was isolated from each sorted fraction and quantified by UV absorbance on a Nanodrop 2000c. The germline V gene (reference sequence) sets CDR1 to LNHDA and CDR2 to SQIVND. V is clipped by 0 bases and J by 7 bases, and the sequence between their germline boundaries is 13 bases long. CDR3 length: 15 amino acids, cysteine to phenylalanine. The read is trimmed to its CDR3 DNA, 45 bases read in frame from base 1.

The research as a whole found: Larger estimated clonotype richness was generally found for naive subsets than for memory subsets. Incomplete sequencing was indicated by rarefaction of sorted-subset datasets, despite the large sequencing depth. Pairwise subsampling led to the expectation that sequencing depth would affect the degree of clonotype sharing among donors. Because the study included a small number of donors, the genetic and exposure-history diversity represented was limited. Clonotypes shared by all four sorted-subset donors showed higher generation probabilities than non-shared clonotypes. Sharing across several donors was observed for approximately 5% of naive CD4, 3.5% of naive CD8, over 2% of memory CD4, and roughly 0.4% of memory CD8 clonotypes. Only blood was sampled, and tissue TCR repertoires likely differ from those in blood.

Sequencing was done on a sample of naive CD8+ T cells sorted from blood. The label giving this sample's cell subset or site can be read as: CD45RA+CCR7+. The rearranged segments are TRBV19 and TRBJ2-1; a tentative D match to TRBD2 spans 5 bases. The TCR originated in a man aged 25-40 years in good health. The CDR3 region: CASSIDYGNPNEQFF. The base sequence is TGTGCCAGTAGTATAGATTACGGGAACCCGAATGAGCAGTTCTTC.